Presented here are 30 T cell receptor beta chains from one specimen sequenced in a study of CD8 T cells in Susac syndrome. After extraction with the RNeasy kit, about 0.45 to 1 ug of the RNA was reverse transcribed using random hexamers. TCRdb reprocessed the immunoSEQ multiplex PCR reads via MiXCR and lists one record per CDR3 protein. Of under 150,000 distinct CDR3 sequences detected, over 90% appear once; the ten largest clones hold 0.14%. The specimen was CD4+ T cells from PBMCs. The receptors here all came from a human donor with Susac syndrome.

J is TRBJ2-4 and V is TRBV21-1; the DNA was not compared with TRBD1, the D call given in the table. TRBV21-1 is a documented pseudogene. The CDR3 contains 17 residues. This chain's CDR3 is CASSLPWRARSKNIQYF. Here the CDR3 DNA reads TGTGCCAGCAGCCTTCCCTGGCGGGCGCGGAGCAAAAACATTCAGTACTTC.

CDR3 region: CASRQSYEQYF. The CDR3, as DNA: TGTGCCAGCAGACAAAGCTACGAGCAGTACTTC. The genes are TRBV6-5 and TRBJ2-7, with D hard to call. The CDR3 runs 11 residues. The germline CDR1 and CDR2 sequences are MNHEY and SVGAGI. Trimming removed 6 bases from V and 3 bases from J, with 6 bases in between.

This sequence joins TRBV30 and TRBJ2-5, with 7 bases that match TRBD2. Trimming at V came to 2 bases and at J to 4 bases, leaving 1 base not matched to a gene. Germline CDR1 reads GTSNPN; CDR2 reads SVGIG (reference sequence). The CDR3 has 12 amino acids. The CDR3 region is CAWSRGGETQYF. The CDR3 DNA follows: TGTGCCTGGAGTCGCGGGGGAGAGACCCAGTACTTC.

The chain recombines TRBV30 with TRBJ2-1; D is possibly TRBD2 (6 bases). V was trimmed by 3 bases and J by 10 bases, leaving 13 bases between them. The CDR3 has 12 amino acids. Germline V lookup: CDR1 GTSNPN, CDR2 SVGIG (reference sequence). In DNA form, the CDR3 reads TGTGCCTGGAGCCCCTGGCGGGACGAGCAGTTCTTC. Its translation is CAWSPWRDEQFF.

The chain uses TRBV28 and TRBJ1-2, with unresolved D. Germline lookup yields CDR1 MDHEN and CDR2 SYDVKM. Trimming cost V 3 bases and J 4 bases, with 9 bases left between them. The CDR3 has 13 residues. In DNA form, the CDR3 reads TGTGCCAGCAGTTTGACCAGTCTCTATGGCTACACCTTC. It codes for CASSLTSLYGYTF.

The chain combines TRBV30 with TRBJ2-7, with TRBD1 matching 11 bases. Germline CDR1 and CDR2: GTSNPN and SVGIG (reference sequence). Unmatched junction bases numbered 3, after V lost 8 bases and J lost 0 bases. This CDR3 has 13 amino acids. The CDR3 reads CAGGTGGSYEQYF. CDR3 nucleotide sequence: TGTGCCGGGGGGACAGGGGGCTCCTACGAGCAGTACTTC.

V gene TRBV30 combines with J gene TRBJ2-7; 7 nucleotides align to TRBD2. The V segment lost 4 bases and the J segment 4 bases; nucleotides outside the gene matches: 7. Germline assignment: CDR1 GTSNPN and CDR2 SVGIG (reference sequence). The CDR3 extends over 13 amino acids. In DNA form, the CDR3 reads TGTGCCTGGAATCGCGGGAGAGGGTACGAGCAGTACTTC. Protein product: CAWNRGRGYEQYF.

This chain uses TRBV3-1 with TRBJ2-6; D ambiguous. CDR1 and CDR2 (germline): LGHDT, YNNKEL (reference sequence). CDR3 length: 14 amino acids. Trimming took off 2 bases at V and 1 base at J, with 3 bases between the two ends. CDR3 coding DNA: TGTGCCAGCAGCCAACAGTCTGGGGCCAACGTCCTGACTTTC. As protein: CASSQQSGANVLTF.

This rearrangement joins TRBV4-3 to TRBJ2-1, with D perhaps given as TRBD1 or TRBD2 (7 bases each). The V end was cut by 0 bases, the J end by 4 bases, with 28 bases between. Germline lookup yields CDR1 LGHNA and CDR2 YSLEER. This CDR3 is built from 21 residues. The CDR3 spells CASSQDRGYSGRGVVYNEQFF. CDR3 sequence (DNA): TGCGCCAGCAGCCAAGACAGGGGGTACTCGGGCCGGGGGGTGGTTTACAATGAGCAGTTCTTC.

J is TRBJ2-1 and V is TRBV12-3 or TRBV12-4; 8 bases are a match to TRBD2. CDR3 length equals 14 residues. V lost 7 bases to trimming and J lost 10 bases; unmatched junction nucleotides: 12. CDR3 coding DNA: TGTGCCAGCACCCGGGCCAATAGCGGGACGGAGCAGTTCTTC. Residues: CASTRANSGTEQFF.

The rearrangement links TRBV7-8 to TRBJ2-2, with D unresolved. This CDR3 spans 14 amino acids. CDR1 SGHVS and CDR2 FQNEAQ come from the germline V gene. Trimming left V 2 bases short and J 1 base short, with 5 bases between. CDR3 in DNA: TGTGCCAGCAGCTTAAAGGAGAACACCGGGGAGCTGTTTTTT. Amino acids: CASSLKENTGELFF.

The V and J genes are TRBV20-1 and TRBJ1-2; D gene unclear. Trimming left V 3 bases short and J 5 bases short, with 7 bases between. The CDR3 is 11 amino acids. Germline-derived CDR1 and CDR2 are DFQATT and SNEGSKA (reference sequence). CDR3 sequence: CSASPGYGYTF. The CDR3 coding sequence is TGCAGTGCTAGCCCGGGGTATGGCTACACCTTC.

The chain uses TRBV12-3 or TRBV12-4 and TRBJ1-5; 7 bases are shared with TRBD1. The CDR3 covers 15 residues. J was trimmed by 3 bases and V by 6 bases; bases with no gene match: 8. The CDR3 sequence: CASRMTGIFNQPQHF. The CDR3 DNA sequence: TGTGCCAGCAGAATGACAGGGATCTTCAATCAGCCCCAGCATTTT.

This chain joins TRBV18 and TRBJ1-5; D uncertain. V was pared by 0 bases and J by 1 base, with 10 bases between. The CDR3 is 16 amino acids. Germline-derived CDR1 and CDR2 are KGHSH and LQKENI. The CDR3 sequence: CASSPPGWESNQPQHF. CDR3 nucleotide sequence: TGTGCCAGCTCACCACCGGGCTGGGAAAGCAATCAGCCCCAGCATTTT.

The chain has TRBV6-5 and TRBJ2-5; 7 bases fit TRBD2. The V segment lost 8 bases and the J segment 5 bases; nucleotides outside the gene matches: 8. CDR3 length: 13 residues. The germline gives CDR1 MNHEY, CDR2 SVGAGI. The CDR3 sequence is CASRGMGGETQYF. The CDR3 DNA follows: TGTGCCAGCCGGGGAATGGGGGGGGAGACCCAGTACTTC.

The chain carries TRBV12-3 or TRBV12-4 and TRBJ2-1; D is unresolved. The CDR3 spans 14 residues. V gave up 5 bases and J gave up 2 bases, with 10 bases separating them. CDR3 nucleotides: TGTGCCAGCAGTGTCTCCCGGACCTACAATGAGCAGTTCTTC. Protein sequence: CASSVSRTYNEQFF.

V usage is TRBV9 and J usage is TRBJ2-2; TRBD2 matches at 7 bases. With 4 bases clipped from V and 0 bases from J, the junction kept 9 bases outside the gene matches. The germline V gene has CDR1 SGDLS and CDR2 YYNGEE. The CDR3 length is 17 residues. The CDR3 sequence is CASSPGQGLANTGELFF. As DNA, the CDR3 is TGTGCCAGCAGCCCCGGGCAAGGACTAGCGAACACCGGGGAGCTGTTTTTT.

This clonotype appeared a single time. The chain is built from TRBV3-1 and TRBJ2-7; TRBD2 matches at 8 bases. The CDR3 runs to 19 residues. Germline values: CDR1 LGHDT, CDR2 YNNKEL (reference sequence). V lost 1 base, J lost 1 base, and 15 bases stayed unmatched. Here the CDR3 reads CASSQAPTITSGMSYEQYF. The CDR3 DNA reads as TGTGCCAGCAGCCAAGCCCCCACTATTACTAGCGGAATGTCCTACGAGCAGTACTTC.

This clonotype was observed a handful of times. This chain joins TRBV9 and TRBJ2-3; no clear D. CDR3 length: 13 residues. Between the trimmed V and J ends, which lost 0 bases and 1 base, there was a span of 3 bases. Germline V gene sequence: CDR1 SGDLS, CDR2 YYNGEE. The CDR3 reads CASSVGGTDTQYF. Here the CDR3 DNA reads TGTGCCAGCAGCGTAGGGGGCACAGATACGCAGTATTTT.

The rearrangement uses TRBV4-3 and TRBJ2-4; 8 bases map to TRBD1. CDR1 LGHNA and CDR2 YSLEER come from the germline V gene. Trimming cost V 1 base and J 11 bases; bases outside gene matches: 7. CDR3 length equals 14 residues. DNA of the CDR3: TGCGCCAGCAGCCAAGGACAGGGGCTACGAGTTCAGTACTTC. This sequence encodes CASSQGQGLRVQYF.

V usage is TRBV20-1 and J usage is TRBJ2-1; TRBD2 agrees at 9 bases. Germline values: CDR1 DFQATT, CDR2 SNEGSKA (reference sequence). This CDR3 region has 16 residues. The V and J ends lost 5 bases and 3 bases, in that order; junction bases with no gene match: 11. The CDR3 region is CSAPIAGAPVYNEQFF. The DNA for the CDR3 is TGCAGTGCTCCTATAGCGGGAGCCCCGGTCTACAATGAGCAGTTCTTC.

J is TRBJ2-4 and V is TRBV19; D gene ambiguous. Trimming took 5 bases from V and 1 from J, leaving 12 bases between them. CDR1 LNHDA and CDR2 SQIVND come from the germline V gene (reference sequence). The CDR3 spans 15 residues. The CDR3 sequence: CASSAAMLAKNIQYF. CDR3 in DNA: TGTGCCAGTAGTGCCGCCATGCTGGCCAAAAACATTCAGTACTTC.

V is TRBV20-1 and J is TRBJ2-1; TRBD1 agrees at 9 bases. Germline V gene data show CDR1 as DFQATT and CDR2 as SNEGSKA (reference sequence). V gave up 5 bases and J gave up 2 bases; unmatched junction bases: 10. This CDR3 comprises 16 residues. CDR3 residues: CSAPIQGAGAYNEQFF. The CDR3 DNA sequence: TGCAGTGCTCCCATACAGGGGGCTGGTGCCTACAATGAGCAGTTCTTC.

The J gene is TRBJ1-2, the V gene TRBV12-3 or TRBV12-4; no clear D gene. V was pared by 5 bases and J by 4 bases, with 11 bases between. The CDR3 is made up of 13 amino acids. CDR3 region: CASSPQFTYGYTF. DNA for the CDR3: TGTGCCAGCAGTCCACAGTTTACCTATGGCTACACCTTC.

The rearrangement uses TRBV6-1 and TRBJ2-1; possibly TRBD1 for D (6 bases). Germline-derived CDR1 and CDR2 are MNHNS and SASEGT. The V and J ends lost 6 bases and 6 bases respectively, with 24 bases between them. The CDR3 extends over 17 amino acids. The CDR3 is CASSTTTGQTWINEQFF. The CDR3 DNA reads TGTGCCAGCAGCACTACAACCGGACAGACTTGGATCAATGAGCAGTTCTTC.

The chain links TRBV5-4 to TRBJ2-1; tentatively, D is TRBD2 (5 bases). Trimming pared 1 base from V and 9 bases from J, leaving 11 bases between. The CDR3 extends over 13 amino acids. Germline V CDR1 and CDR2: SGHNT, YYREEE (reference sequence). In nucleotides, the CDR3 is TGTGCCAGCAGCTTGAAGGAGGCCCCTGAGCAGTTCTTC. Translation: CASSLKEAPEQFF.

The chain links TRBV3-1 to TRBJ2-2; the match to TRBD2 covers 11 bases. Trimming at V came to 4 bases and at J to 3 bases, leaving 4 bases not matched to a gene. This CDR3 has 16 residues. Germline V CDR1 and CDR2: LGHDT, YNNKEL (reference sequence). The CDR3 spells CASSLLAGGYTGELFF. The CDR3 DNA sequence: TGTGCCAGCAGCCTTCTAGCGGGGGGCTACACCGGGGAGCTGTTTTTT.

The chain is built from TRBV5-1 and TRBJ2-3; D not certain. The germline CDR1 and CDR2 sequences are SGHRS and YFSETQ. Trimming shortened V by 4 bases and J by 1 base, and 10 bases separated the two germline ends. The CDR3 runs to 14 residues. The CDR3 sequence: CASSTIPGTDTQYF. Here the CDR3 DNA reads TGCGCCAGCAGCACGATACCGGGCACAGATACGCAGTATTTT.

The table lists this clonotype with a few counts. V and J are TRBV28 and TRBJ1-2, with D perhaps TRBD1 (5 bases). The CDR3 is 13 residues long. In germline, CDR1 is MDHEN, CDR2 SYDVKM. V lost 5 bases and J lost 4, with 11 bases in between. The CDR3 coding sequence is TGTGCCAGCAGTCCTGGGACGCCCTATGGCTACACCTTC. Amino acid sequence: CASSPGTPYGYTF.

The chain uses TRBV25-1 and TRBJ2-7; 7 bases line up with TRBD1. V lost 4 bases to trimming and J lost 1 base; unmatched junction nucleotides: 7. CDR3 length: 15 residues. CDR1 and CDR2 (germline): MGHDK, SYGVNS. The CDR3 DNA reads as TGTGCCAGCAGTGGCCGACAGGGACCTTCCTACGAGCAGTACTTC. It is translated as CASSGRQGPSYEQYF.